This T cell receptor beta chain was found in a study of OX40 agonist ivuxolimab in advanced cancers. Study context: Ivuxolimab was administered intravenously to patients at 0.01 to 10 mg/kg every 2 weeks. Two patients with cutaneous melanoma and one with hepatocellular carcinoma, three in total, showed partial responses.

Sequencing used immunoSEQ multiplex PCR; TCRdb keeps in-frame clones, though not all of them. The sample lists tens of thousands of clones; 81% were seen once. Sampling times: baseline, cycle 4 day 1, cycle 7 day 1. Unmatched junction bases numbered 9, after V lost 2 bases and J lost 7 bases. Germline CDR1 is SGHTA and CDR2 is FQGTGA. CDR3 length: 15 amino acids. About this clone: Its antigen is still unknown.

Study outcomes and limitations: On average, CD8+ T cells had more expanded clones than CD4+.

The origin of this receptor is an adult with an advanced solid tumor such as melanoma, head and neck, liver or kidney cancer. This chain connects TRBV7-3 to TRBJ1-2, with TRBD1 matching over 8 bases. The material sequenced was CD4+ or CD8+ T cells sorted from blood, taken in a trial of the OX40 agonist ivuxolimab. CDR3 sequence reads: CASSLSGDRRLGYTF. CDR3 coding DNA: TGTGCCAGCAGCTTATCGGGGGACAGGAGGCTTGGCTACACCTTC. Variable domain in full (rest from reference TRBV7-3 and TRBJ1-2): GAGVSQTPSNKVTEKGKYVELRCDPISGHTALYWYRQSLGQGPEFLIYFQGTGAADDSGLPNDRFFAVRPEGSVSTLKIQRTERGDSAVYLCASSLSGDRRLGYTFGSGTRLTVV.